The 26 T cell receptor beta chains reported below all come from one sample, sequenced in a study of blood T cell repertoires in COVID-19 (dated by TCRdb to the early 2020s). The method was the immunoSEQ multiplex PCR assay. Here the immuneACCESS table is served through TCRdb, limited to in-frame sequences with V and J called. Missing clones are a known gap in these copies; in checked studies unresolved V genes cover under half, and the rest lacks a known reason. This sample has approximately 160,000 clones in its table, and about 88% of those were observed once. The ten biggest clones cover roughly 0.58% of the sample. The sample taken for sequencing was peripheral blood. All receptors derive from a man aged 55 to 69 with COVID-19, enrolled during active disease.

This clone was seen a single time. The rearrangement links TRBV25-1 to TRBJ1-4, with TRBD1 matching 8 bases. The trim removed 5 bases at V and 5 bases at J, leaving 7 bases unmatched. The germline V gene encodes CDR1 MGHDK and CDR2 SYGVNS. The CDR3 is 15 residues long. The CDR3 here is CASSKRTGSNEKLFF. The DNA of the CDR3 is TGTGCCAGCAGTAAGCGGACAGGGAGCAATGAAAAACTGTTTTTT.

The CDR3 protein is CASSPKGGQGETQYF. The CDR3 nucleotides are TGTGCCAGCAGCCCTAAAGGGGGCCAAGGAGAGACCCAGTACTTC. J is TRBJ2-5 and V is TRBV5-4; 7 nucleotides line up with TRBD1. After removal of 4 bases from V and 4 bases from J, the junction contained 10 bases not matched to a gene. CDR1 is SGHNT and CDR2 is YYREEE in the germline V gene (reference sequence). There are 15 residues in the CDR3.

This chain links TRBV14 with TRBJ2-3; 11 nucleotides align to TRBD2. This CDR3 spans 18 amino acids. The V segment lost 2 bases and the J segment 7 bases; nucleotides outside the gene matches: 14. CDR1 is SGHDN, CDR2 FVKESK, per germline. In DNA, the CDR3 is TGTGCCAGCAGCCAATCTCCCACCCCGACTAGCGGGGAGCATACGCAGTATTTT. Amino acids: CASSQSPTPTSGEHTQYF. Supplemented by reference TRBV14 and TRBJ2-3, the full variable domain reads EAGVTQFPSHSVIEKGQTVTLRCDPISGHDNLYWYRRVMGKEIKFLLHFVKESKQDESGMPNNRFLAERTGGTYSTLKVQPAELEDSGVYFCASSQSPTPTSGEHTQYFGPGTRLTVL.

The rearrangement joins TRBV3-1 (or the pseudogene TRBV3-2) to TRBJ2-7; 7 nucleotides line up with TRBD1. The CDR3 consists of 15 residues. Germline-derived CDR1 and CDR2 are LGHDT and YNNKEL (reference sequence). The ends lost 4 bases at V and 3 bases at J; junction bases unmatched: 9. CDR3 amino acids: CASSPRDSRYYEQYF. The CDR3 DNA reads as TGTGCCAGCAGCCCCCGGGACAGCCGATACTACGAGCAGTACTTC.

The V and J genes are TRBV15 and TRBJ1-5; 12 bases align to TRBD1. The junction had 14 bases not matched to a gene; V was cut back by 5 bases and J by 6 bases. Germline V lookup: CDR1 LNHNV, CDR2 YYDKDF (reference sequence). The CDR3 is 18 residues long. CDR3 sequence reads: CATSGRDRGLGGSQPQHF. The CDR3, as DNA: TGTGCCACCAGCGGCCGGGACAGGGGGCTTGGCGGTAGTCAGCCCCAGCATTTT.

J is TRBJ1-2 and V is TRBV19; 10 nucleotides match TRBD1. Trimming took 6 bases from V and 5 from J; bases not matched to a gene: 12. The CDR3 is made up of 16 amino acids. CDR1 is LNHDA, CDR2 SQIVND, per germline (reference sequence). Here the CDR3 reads CASRHGGGQGRYGYTF. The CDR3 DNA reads TGTGCCAGTAGGCACGGTGGGGGACAGGGGAGATATGGCTACACCTTC.

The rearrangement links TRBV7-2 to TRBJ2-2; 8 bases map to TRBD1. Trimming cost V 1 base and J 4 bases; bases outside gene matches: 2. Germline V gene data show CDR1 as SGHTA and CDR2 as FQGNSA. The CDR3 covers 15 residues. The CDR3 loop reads CASSLGDRFTGELFF. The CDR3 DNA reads TGTGCCAGCAGCTTAGGGGACAGGTTCACCGGGGAGCTGTTTTTT.

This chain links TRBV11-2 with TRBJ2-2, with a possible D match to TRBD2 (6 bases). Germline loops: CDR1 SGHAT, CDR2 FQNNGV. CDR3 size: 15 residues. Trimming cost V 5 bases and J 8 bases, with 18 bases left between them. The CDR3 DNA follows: TGTGCCAGCAGCACGGGACTTGCAACGGGTGGGGAGCTGTTTTTT. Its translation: CASSTGLATGGELFF.

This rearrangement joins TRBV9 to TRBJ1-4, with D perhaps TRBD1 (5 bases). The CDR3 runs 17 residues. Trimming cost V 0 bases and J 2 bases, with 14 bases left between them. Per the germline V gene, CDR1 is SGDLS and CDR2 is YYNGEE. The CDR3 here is CASSVATGDKTNEKLFF. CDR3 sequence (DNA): TGTGCCAGCAGCGTAGCTACGGGGGATAAGACTAATGAAAAACTGTTTTTT.

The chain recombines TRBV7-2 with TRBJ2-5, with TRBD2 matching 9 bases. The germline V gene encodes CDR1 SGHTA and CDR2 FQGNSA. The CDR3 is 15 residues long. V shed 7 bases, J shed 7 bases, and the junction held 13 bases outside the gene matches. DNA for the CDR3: TGTGCCAGCAACCCCCTGGGCGGGAGGGTGGTGACCCAGTACTTC. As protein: CASNPLGGRVVTQYF. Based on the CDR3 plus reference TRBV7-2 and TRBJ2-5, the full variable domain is GAGVSQSPSNKVTEKGKDVELRCDPISGHTALYWYRQSLGQGLEFLIYFQGNSAPDKSGLPSDRFSAERTGGSVSTLTIQRTQQEDSAVYLCASNPLGGRVVTQYFGPGTRLLVL.

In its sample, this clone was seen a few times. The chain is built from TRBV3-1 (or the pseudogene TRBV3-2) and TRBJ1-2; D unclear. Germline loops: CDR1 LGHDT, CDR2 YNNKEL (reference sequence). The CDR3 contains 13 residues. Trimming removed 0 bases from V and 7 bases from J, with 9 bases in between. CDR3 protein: CASSQEAQSGYTF. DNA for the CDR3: TGTGCCAGCAGCCAAGAAGCACAGTCTGGCTACACCTTC.

The chain's CDR3 is CASSPGDRSSYEQYF. In DNA, the CDR3 is TGTGCCAGCTCACCGGGGGACAGAAGTTCCTACGAGCAGTACTTC. The V gene is TRBV18, the J gene TRBJ2-7, with 7 bases identical to TRBD1. CDR1 is KGHSH, CDR2 LQKENI, per germline. CDR3 length equals 15 residues. Trimming took 3 bases from V and 1 from J; bases not matched to a gene: 6.

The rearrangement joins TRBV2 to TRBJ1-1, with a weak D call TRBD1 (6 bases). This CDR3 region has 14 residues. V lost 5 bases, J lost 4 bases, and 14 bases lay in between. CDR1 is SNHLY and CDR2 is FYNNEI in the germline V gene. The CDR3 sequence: CASSTGLSGTEAFF. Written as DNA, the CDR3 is TGTGCCAGCAGTACAGGGCTATCGGGCACTGAAGCTTTCTTT.

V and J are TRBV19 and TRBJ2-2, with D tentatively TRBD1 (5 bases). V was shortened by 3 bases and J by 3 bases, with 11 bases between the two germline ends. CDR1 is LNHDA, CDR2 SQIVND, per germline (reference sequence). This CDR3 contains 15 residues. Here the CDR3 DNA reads TGTGCCAGTAGTATGCAGGGTGGTGACACCGGGGAGCTGTTTTTT. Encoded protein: CASSMQGGDTGELFF.

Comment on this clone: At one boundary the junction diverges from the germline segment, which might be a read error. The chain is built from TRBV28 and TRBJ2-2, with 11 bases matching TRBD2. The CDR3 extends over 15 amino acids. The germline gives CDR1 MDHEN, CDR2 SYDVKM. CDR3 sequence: CGSTLAGVGTGELFF. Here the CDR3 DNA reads TGTGGCAGCACACTAGCGGGGGTGGGCACCGGGGAGCTGTTTTTT.

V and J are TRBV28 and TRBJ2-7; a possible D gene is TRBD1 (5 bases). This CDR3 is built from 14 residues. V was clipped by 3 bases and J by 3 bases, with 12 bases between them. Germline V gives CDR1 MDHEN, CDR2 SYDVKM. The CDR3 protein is CASSFDRSYYEQYF. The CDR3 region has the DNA TGTGCCAGCAGTTTCGACAGAAGTTACTACGAGCAGTACTTC.

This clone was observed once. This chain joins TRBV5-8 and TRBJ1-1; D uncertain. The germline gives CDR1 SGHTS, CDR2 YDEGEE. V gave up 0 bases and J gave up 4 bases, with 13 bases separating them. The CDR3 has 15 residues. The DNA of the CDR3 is TGTGCCAGCAGCTTGGATGGCCGGGAGGGCACTGAAGCTTTCTTT. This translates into CASSLDGREGTEAFF.

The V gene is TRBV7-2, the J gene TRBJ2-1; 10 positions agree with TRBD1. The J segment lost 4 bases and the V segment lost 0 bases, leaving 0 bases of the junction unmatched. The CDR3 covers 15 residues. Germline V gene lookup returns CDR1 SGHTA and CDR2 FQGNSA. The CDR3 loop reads CASSLAGQGYNEQFF. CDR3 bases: TGTGCCAGCAGCTTAGCGGGACAGGGGTACAATGAGCAGTTCTTC.

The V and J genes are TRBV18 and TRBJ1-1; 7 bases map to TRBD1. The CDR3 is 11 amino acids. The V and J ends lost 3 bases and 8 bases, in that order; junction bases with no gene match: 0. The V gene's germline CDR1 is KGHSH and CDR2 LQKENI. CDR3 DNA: TGTGCCAGCTCACCGGACAGGGAAGCTTTCTTT. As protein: CASSPDREAFF. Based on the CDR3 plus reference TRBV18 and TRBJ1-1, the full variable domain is NAGVMQNPRHLVRRRGQEARLRCSPMKGHSHVYWYRQLPEEGLKFMVYLQKENIIDESGMPKERFSAEFPKEGPSILRIQQVVRGDSAAYFCASSPDREAFFGQGTRLTVV.

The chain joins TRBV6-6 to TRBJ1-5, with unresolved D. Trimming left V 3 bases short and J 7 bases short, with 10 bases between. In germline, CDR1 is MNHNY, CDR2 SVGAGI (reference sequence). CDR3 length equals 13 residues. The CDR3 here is CASSYGPGQPQHF. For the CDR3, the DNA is TGTGCCAGCAGTTATGGTCCGGGACAGCCCCAGCATTTT.

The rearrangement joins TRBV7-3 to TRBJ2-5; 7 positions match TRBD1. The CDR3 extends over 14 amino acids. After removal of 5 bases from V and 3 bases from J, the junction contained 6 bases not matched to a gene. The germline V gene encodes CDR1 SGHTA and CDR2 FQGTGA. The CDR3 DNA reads TGTGCCAGCAGCCACGGGACAGCCAAAGAGACCCAGTACTTC. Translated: CASSHGTAKETQYF. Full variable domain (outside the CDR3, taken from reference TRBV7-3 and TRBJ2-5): GAGVSQTPSNKVTEKGKYVELRCDPISGHTALYWYRQSLGQGPEFLIYFQGTGAADDSGLPNDRFFAVRPEGSVSTLKIQRTERGDSAVYLCASSHGTAKETQYFGPGTRLLVL.

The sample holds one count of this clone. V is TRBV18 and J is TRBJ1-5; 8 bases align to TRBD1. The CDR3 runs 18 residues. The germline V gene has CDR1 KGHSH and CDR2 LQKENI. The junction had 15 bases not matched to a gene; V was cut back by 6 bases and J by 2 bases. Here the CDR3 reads CASSPGRQGPLGNQPQHF. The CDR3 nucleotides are TGTGCCAGCTCGCCCGGACGACAGGGGCCCCTTGGCAATCAGCCCCAGCATTTT.

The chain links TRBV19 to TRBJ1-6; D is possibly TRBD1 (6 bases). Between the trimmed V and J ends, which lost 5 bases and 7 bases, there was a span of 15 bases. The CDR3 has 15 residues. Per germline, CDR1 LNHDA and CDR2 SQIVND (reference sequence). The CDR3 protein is CASSPQGYLNSPLHF. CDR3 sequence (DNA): TGTGCCAGTAGTCCACAGGGTTATTTGAATTCACCCCTCCACTTT.

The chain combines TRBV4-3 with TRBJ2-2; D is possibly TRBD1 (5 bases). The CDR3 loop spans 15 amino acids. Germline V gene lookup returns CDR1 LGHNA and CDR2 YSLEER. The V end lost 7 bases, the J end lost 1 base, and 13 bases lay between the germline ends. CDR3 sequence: CASKRGKGNTGELFF. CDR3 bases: TGCGCCAGCAAAAGGGGAAAGGGGAACACCGGGGAGCTGTTTTTT.

The CDR3 sequence: CASSLHKSGYSNQPQHF. In DNA form, the CDR3 reads TGTGCCAGCAGCTTACATAAATCGGGTTATAGCAATCAGCCCCAGCATTTT. The J gene is TRBJ1-5, the V gene TRBV7-8; D gene unclear. With 2 bases removed from V and 0 bases from J, the gap between germline ends came to 14 bases. Per germline, CDR1 SGHVS and CDR2 FQNEAQ. The CDR3 totals 17 residues.

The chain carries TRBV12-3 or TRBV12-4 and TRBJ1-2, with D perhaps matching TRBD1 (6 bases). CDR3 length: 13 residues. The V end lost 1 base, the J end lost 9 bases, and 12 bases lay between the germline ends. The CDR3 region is CASSLGQGLRYTF. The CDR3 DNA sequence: TGTGCCAGCAGTTTAGGGCAGGGGCTGCGCTACACCTTC.